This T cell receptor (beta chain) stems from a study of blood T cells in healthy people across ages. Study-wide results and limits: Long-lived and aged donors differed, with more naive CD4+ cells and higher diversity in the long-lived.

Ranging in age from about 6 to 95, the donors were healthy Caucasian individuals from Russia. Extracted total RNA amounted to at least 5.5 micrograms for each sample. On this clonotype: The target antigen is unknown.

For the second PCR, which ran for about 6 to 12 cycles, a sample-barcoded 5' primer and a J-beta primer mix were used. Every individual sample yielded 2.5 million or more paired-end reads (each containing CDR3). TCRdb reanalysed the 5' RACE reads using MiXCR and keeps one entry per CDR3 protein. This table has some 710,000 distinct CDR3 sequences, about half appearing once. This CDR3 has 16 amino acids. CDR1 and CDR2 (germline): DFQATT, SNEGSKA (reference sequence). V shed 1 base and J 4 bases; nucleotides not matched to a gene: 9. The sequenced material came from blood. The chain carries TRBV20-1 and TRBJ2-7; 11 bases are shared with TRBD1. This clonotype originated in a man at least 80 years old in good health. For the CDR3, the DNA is TGCAGTGCTAGAGCTTCGGGACAGGGGGATTTGTACGAGCAGTACTTC. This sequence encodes CSARASGQGDLYEQYF.